This T cell receptor beta chain was found in a study of blood T cell repertoires in COVID-19. Study background: The United States, Italy and Spain provided the acute and convalescent COVID-19 samples. The cDNA or gDNA used as material had been derived from T cells, B-cell-depleted T cells, or PBMCs.

Original handling: The assay estimated nucleated cells by amplifying reference gene primers. Libraries were prepared by immunoSEQ multiplex PCR; TCRdb keeps only in-frame clonotypes and omits some of them. That table gives V, J and clone size, and the DNA gave D and trimming. The repertoire holds around 250,000 clones, with approximately 84% as singletons. J was trimmed by 0 bases and V by 5 bases; bases with no gene match: 5. The CDR3 extends over 14 amino acids. The germline V gene encodes CDR1 SQVTM and CDR2 ANQGSEA. The chain uses TRBV29-1 and TRBJ2-3; 7 bases match TRBD1. The sample consisted of peripheral blood. The sequence was obtained from a human donor in a cohort sampled during active COVID-19. The CDR3 here is CSVTRQGSTDTQYF. CDR3 bases: TGCAGCGTTACCCGACAGGGTAGCACAGATACGCAGTATTTT.